The 9 T cell receptor delta chains reported below all come from one sample, sequenced in a study of γδ T cells in repeated Plasmodium falciparum infection. TCRdb used CATT to re-call clones from the multiplex PCR reads. This table holds 75,000 to 100,000 delta-chain clones, roughly 1.4% found once. Gammadelta T cells were flow-sorted from PBMC into Vgamma9/Vdelta2+ and Vdelta2-negative populations for bulk analysis. Material for sequencing was gamma-delta T cells from blood. Source of these receptors: a pool of human donors (malaria-infected and uninfected, not separated).

This clone occurred many times. The CDR3 reads CALGAILLPTPIRTGGYGQSDKLIF. CDR3 DNA sequence: TGTGCTCTTGGGGCCATCCTCCTTCCTACACCTATCCGTACTGGGGGATACGGGCAGTCCGATAAACTCATCTTT. The genes are TRDV1 and TRDJ1, with 13 bases aligning to TRDD3. This CDR3 spans 25 amino acids. Trimming took 4 bases from V and 3 from J; bases not matched to a gene: 32. The germline V gene has CDR1 TSWWSYY and CDR2 QGS.

This clone was detected many times. A read error likely explains why the TCRdb protein, taken from a much larger clone, differs from this DNA's translation at residue 12; the protein shown is translated from the DNA. The chain links TRAV38-2/DV8 to TRDJ1, with 13 nucleotides matching TRDD3. Germline CDR1 reads TSESDYY; CDR2 reads QEAYKQQN. The CDR3 loop spans 19 amino acids. With 5 bases clipped from V and 5 bases from J, the junction kept 18 bases outside the gene matches. In DNA, the CDR3 is TGTGCTTATAGCGGGGTCGGCTACTGGGGGATACGCGCAAGGGATAAACTCATCTTT. It specifies CAYSGVGYWGIRARDKLIF.

This clone was counted between two and nine times. The translation of this DNA and the TCRdb protein of a much larger clone differ at residue 5, probably owing to a read error; the protein shown here is translated from the DNA. The V gene is TRAV38-2/DV8, the J gene TRDJ1; TRDD3 agrees at 11 bases. Germline CDR1 TSESDYY, CDR2 QEAYKQQN. Trimming at V came to 2 bases and at J to 2 bases, leaving 23 bases not matched to a gene. This CDR3 comprises 22 residues. The CDR3 reads CAYRRSYEFLLGDTRVTDKLIF. The DNA for the CDR3 is TGTGCTTATAGGAGGTCCTATGAGTTCTTATTGGGGGATACGCGTGTGACCGATAAACTCATCTTT.

Concerning this clone: This sequence is one base from a far larger clone and is likely a read error. The sample has other DNA sequences that encode this CDR3 too. The rearrangement links TRDV1 to TRDJ1; D ambiguous. The CDR3 sequence is 18 residues long. Germline values: CDR1 TSWWSYY, CDR2 QGS. With 6 bases removed from V and 0 bases from J, the gap between germline ends came to 23 bases. The CDR3 loop reads CALGDFRLSSLYTDKLIF. As DNA, the CDR3 is TGTGCTCTTGGTGATTTCCGGCTCTCCTCCCTATACACCGATAAACTCATCTTT.

This clone was observed a handful of times. TCRdb's entry gives the protein of a much larger clone, which mismatches this DNA's translation at residue 12, likely from a read error; the protein reported here is translated from the DNA. The rearrangement links TRDV2 to TRDJ1; 11 nucleotides line up with TRDD3. TCRdb does not report a J gene; here it was assigned by matching the DNA to germline references. Germline V lookup: CDR1 GEAIGNYY, CDR2 EKD. V lost 1 base and J lost 0; bases outside the gene matches: 18. The CDR3 contains 21 residues. DNA for the CDR3: TGTGCCTGTGACACGGCGTACTGGGGGATAGACCCCCCTATCGACACCGATAAACTCATCTTT. As protein: CACDTAYWGIDPPIDTDKLIF.

A remark on this clone: The TCRdb protein comes from a much larger clone and disagrees with this DNA's translation at residue 11, likely due to a read error; the protein given here is derived from the DNA. V gene TRDV1 combines with J gene TRDJ1; possibly TRDD2 for D (5 bases). TCRdb gives no J gene; it was assigned here by matching the DNA to germline. Trimming took 0 bases from V and 0 from J, leaving 17 bases between them. Germline CDR1 reads TSWWSYY; CDR2 reads QGS. The CDR3 consists of 18 residues. The CDR3 nucleotides are TGTGCTCTTGGGGAACTCTTCCGCCGACCACCGTACACCGATAAACTCATCTTT. Protein product: CALGELFRRPPYTDKLIF.

This clone was recorded many times. TCRdb assigns this DNA the protein of a much larger clone, which departs from its translation at residue 3; this likely reflects a read error, and the protein shown comes from translating the DNA. The J gene is TRDJ3, the V gene TRDV2, with 13 bases that match TRDD3. Germline V CDR1 and CDR2: GEAIGNYY, EKD. The CDR3 sequence is 19 residues long. In DNA, the CDR3 is TGTGCCCGTGACGTACTGGGGGATACGAGCTCCTGGGACACCCGACAGATGTTTTTC. Amino acids: CARDVLGDTSSWDTRQMFF.

In this sample, this clone turned up a few times. A far larger clone is a single base away, which makes a read error likely. The identical CDR3 is also encoded by other nucleotide sequences in the sample. The chain is built from TRDV1 and TRDJ1; D unresolved. The J gene is absent in TCRdb and was assigned here via DNA matching to germline. This CDR3 region has 19 residues. The ends were cut back, 2 bases at V and 5 bases at J, with 27 bases in the middle. Germline V gives CDR1 TSWWSYY, CDR2 QGS. DNA of the CDR3: TGTGCTCTTGGGGAAGAAACCGGCCTCCCCTGCGAAGGGGCTGATAAACTCATCTTT. Protein: CALGEETGLPCEGADKLIF.

A few counts support this clone. Translating this DNA gives a protein that differs at residue 9 from the TCRdb one, which belongs to a much larger clone; a read error is likely, and the protein shown is this translation. The rearrangement joins TRDV1 to TRDJ1; 12 bases match TRDD3. In the absence of a J gene in TCRdb, the DNA was matched to germline to assign it here. The CDR3 is 19 residues long. Losses at the gene ends were 1 base for V and 3 bases for J; bases not matched to a gene: 12. Germline CDR1 and CDR2: TSWWSYY and QGS. The CDR3 DNA reads TGTGCTCTTGGGGAACGAGACTTCCCACTGGGGGATACTTCCGATAAACTCATCTTT. It is translated as CALGERDFPLGDTSDKLIF.